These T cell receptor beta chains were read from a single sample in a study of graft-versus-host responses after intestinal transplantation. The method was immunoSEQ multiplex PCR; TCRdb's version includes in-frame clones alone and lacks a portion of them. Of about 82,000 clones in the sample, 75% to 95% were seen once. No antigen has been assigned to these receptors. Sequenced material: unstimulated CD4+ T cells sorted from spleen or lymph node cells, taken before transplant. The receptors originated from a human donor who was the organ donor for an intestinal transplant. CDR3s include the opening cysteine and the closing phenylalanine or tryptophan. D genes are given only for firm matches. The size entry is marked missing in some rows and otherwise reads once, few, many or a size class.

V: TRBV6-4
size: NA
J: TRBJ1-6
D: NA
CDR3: CASRGELGSPLHF
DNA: TGTGCCAGCAGGGGCGAGTTAGGTTCACCCCTCCACTTT

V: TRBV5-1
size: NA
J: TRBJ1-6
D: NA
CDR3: CASSLDRPTPLHF
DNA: TGCGCCAGCAGCTTGGACAGACCTACACCCCTCCACTTT

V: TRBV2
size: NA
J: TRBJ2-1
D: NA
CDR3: CASTGYNEQFF
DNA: TGTGCCAGCACAGGGTACAATGAGCAGTTCTTC

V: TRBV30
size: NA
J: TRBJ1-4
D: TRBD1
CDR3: CAWSGTANEKLFF
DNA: TGTGCCTGGAGCGGGACAGCTAATGAAAAACTGTTTTTT

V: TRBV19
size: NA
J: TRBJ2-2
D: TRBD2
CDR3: CASRTTGGAYTGELFF
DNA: TGTGCCAGTAGGACCACCGGGGGGGCTTACACCGGGGAGCTGTTTTTT

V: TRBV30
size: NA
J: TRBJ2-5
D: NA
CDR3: CAWSYRTKETQYF
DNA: TGTGCCTGGAGTTACAGGACCAAAGAGACCCAGTACTTC

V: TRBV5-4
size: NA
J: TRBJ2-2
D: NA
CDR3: CASTKSEDGELFF
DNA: TGTGCCAGCACAAAAAGCGAGGACGGGGAGCTGTTTTTT

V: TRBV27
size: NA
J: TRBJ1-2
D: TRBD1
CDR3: CASGTGNYGYTF
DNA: TGTGCCAGCGGGACAGGGAACTATGGCTACACCTTC

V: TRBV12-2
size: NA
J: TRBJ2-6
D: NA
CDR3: CASRKSGEGPYSGANVLTF
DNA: TGTGCAAGTCGCAAATCGGGAGAGGGCCCCTACTCTGGGGCCAACGTCCTGACTTTC

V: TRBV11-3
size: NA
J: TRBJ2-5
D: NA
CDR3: CASSAHRWQDQETQYF
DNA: TGTGCCAGCAGCGCCCACCGGTGGCAGGACCAAGAGACCCAGTACTTC

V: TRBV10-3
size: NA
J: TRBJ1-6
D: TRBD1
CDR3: CAISAGGFSYNSPLHF
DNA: TGTGCCATCAGCGCAGGGGGTTTCTCCTATAATTCACCCCTCCACTTT

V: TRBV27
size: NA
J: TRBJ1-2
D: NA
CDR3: CASSSLSRTNYGYTF
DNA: TGTGCCAGCAGTTCATTAAGCAGGACTAACTATGGCTACACCTTC

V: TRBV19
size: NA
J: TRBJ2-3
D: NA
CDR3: CASRSNPGLWTDTQYF
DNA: TGTGCCAGTAGGTCTAACCCGGGACTTTGGACAGATACGCAGTATTTT

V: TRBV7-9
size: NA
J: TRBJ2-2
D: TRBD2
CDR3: CASKAAGLNTGELFF
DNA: TGTGCCAGCAAAGCAGCGGGACTGAACACCGGGGAGCTGTTTTTT

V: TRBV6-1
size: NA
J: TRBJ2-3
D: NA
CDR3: CASNRVIDTQYF
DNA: TGTGCCAGCAACAGGGTGATAGATACGCAGTATTTT

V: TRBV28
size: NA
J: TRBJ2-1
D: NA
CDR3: CASSLAGGQYNEQFF
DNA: TGTGCCAGCAGTTTGGCCGGGGGGCAATACAATGAGCAGTTCTTC

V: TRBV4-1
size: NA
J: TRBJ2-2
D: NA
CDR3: CASSPPAEYTGELFF
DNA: TGCGCCAGCAGCCCCCCAGCGGAGTACACCGGGGAGCTGTTTTTT

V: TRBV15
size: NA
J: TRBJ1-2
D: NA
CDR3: CATSRDGRVGSDYGYTF
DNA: TGTGCCACCAGCAGAGATGGCAGGGTCGGGTCGGACTATGGCTACACCTTC

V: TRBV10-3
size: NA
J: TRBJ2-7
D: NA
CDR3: CAISDAAGHYEQYF
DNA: TGTGCCATCAGTGATGCCGCAGGGCACTACGAGCAGTACTTC

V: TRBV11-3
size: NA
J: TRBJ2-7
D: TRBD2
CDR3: CASSLSAGEPYEQYF
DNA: TGTGCCAGCAGCTTATCAGCGGGAGAGCCCTACGAGCAGTACTTC

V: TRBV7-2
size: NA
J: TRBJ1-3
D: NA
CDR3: CASSLDSYFGNTIYF
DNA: TGTGCCAGCAGCCTAGACAGCTATTTTGGAAACACCATATATTTT

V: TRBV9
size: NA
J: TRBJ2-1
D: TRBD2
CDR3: CASSVGSGGSNEQFF
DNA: TGTGCCAGCAGCGTTGGTAGCGGGGGGTCCAATGAGCAGTTCTTC

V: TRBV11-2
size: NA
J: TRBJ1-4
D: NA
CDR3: CASSLTQGYSELFF
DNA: TGTGCCAGCAGCTTAACCCAGGGGTATTCGGAACTGTTTTTT

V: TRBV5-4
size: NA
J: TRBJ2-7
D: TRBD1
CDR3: CASSRGTGPSEQYF
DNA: TGTGCCAGCAGCCGTGGGACAGGGCCAAGCGAGCAGTACTTC

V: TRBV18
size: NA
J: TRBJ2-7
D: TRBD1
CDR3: CASSVGQGPYEQYF
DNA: TGTGCCAGCTCCGTCGGACAGGGGCCCTACGAGCAGTACTTC

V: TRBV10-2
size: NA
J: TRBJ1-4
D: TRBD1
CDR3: CASSWDRANEKLFF
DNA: TGCGCCAGCAGCTGGGACAGAGCTAATGAAAAACTGTTTTTT

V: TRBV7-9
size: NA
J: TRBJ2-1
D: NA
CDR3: CASSPSVQGRPYNEQFF
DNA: TGTGCCAGCAGCCCAAGTGTGCAGGGTAGACCCTACAATGAGCAGTTCTTC

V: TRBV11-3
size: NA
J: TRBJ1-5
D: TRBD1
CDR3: CASAPTGGNQPQHF
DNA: TGTGCCAGCGCCCCTACAGGGGGCAATCAGCCCCAGCATTTT

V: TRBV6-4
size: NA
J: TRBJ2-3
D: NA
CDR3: CASSDIAGADTQYF
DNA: TGTGCCAGCAGTGACATAGCCGGCGCAGATACGCAGTATTTT

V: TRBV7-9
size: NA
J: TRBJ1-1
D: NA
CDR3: CASSWGEDTEAFF
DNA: TGTGCCAGCAGCTGGGGGGAGGACACTGAAGCTTTCTTT

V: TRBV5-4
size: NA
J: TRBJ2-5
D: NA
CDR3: CASSLAGSGGETQYF
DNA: TGTGCCAGCAGCTTGGCCGGCAGTGGAGGGGAGACCCAGTACTTC

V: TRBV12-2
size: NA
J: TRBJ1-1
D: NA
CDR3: CASRFRGLNTEAFF
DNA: TGTGCAAGTCGCTTCAGGGGGCTGAACACTGAAGCTTTCTTT

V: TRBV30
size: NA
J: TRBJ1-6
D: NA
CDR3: CAWSGTYNSPLHF
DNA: TGTGCCTGGAGTGGGACATATAATTCACCCCTCCACTTT

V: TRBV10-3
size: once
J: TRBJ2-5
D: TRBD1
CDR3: CAISSTGGLETQYF
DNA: TGTGCCATCAGTTCGACAGGGGGATTAGAGACCCAGTACTTC

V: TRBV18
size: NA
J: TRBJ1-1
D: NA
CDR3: CASSPRRVNTEAFF
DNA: TGTGCCAGCTCACCACGGCGGGTGAACACTGAAGCTTTCTTT

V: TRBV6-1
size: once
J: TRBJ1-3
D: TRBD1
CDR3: CASSDGQGHSGNTIYF
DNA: TGTGCCAGCAGTGACGGACAGGGACACTCTGGAAACACCATATATTTT

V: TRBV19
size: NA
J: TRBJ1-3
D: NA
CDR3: CASSTTGFSGNTIYF
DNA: TGTGCCAGTAGTACAACAGGGTTCTCTGGAAACACCATATATTTT

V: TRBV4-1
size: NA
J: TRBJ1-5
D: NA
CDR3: CASSQVGGDQPQHF
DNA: TGCGCCAGCAGCCAAGTGGGGGGGGATCAGCCCCAGCATTTT

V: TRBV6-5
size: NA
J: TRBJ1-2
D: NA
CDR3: CASSSGGGYTF
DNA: TGTGCCAGCAGTTCTGGGGGCGGCTACACCTTC

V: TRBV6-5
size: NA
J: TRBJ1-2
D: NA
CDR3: CASSYDGWAGGYTF
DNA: TGTGCCAGCAGTTACGATGGTTGGGCCGGTGGCTACACCTTC

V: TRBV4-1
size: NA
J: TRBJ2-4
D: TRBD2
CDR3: CASSQRLAGQDVAKNIQYF
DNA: TGCGCCAGCAGCCAACGTCTAGCGGGACAAGATGTGGCCAAAAACATTCAGTACTTC

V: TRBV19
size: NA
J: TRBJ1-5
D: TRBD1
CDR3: CASRQDDTGQGARGNQPQHF
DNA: TGTGCCAGTAGGCAAGACGATACCGGACAGGGGGCGCGCGGCAATCAGCCCCAGCATTTT

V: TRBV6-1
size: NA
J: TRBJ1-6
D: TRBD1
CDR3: CASKSGRGLGSPLHF
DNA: TGTGCCAGCAAATCGGGCAGGGGGTTAGGATCACCCCTCCACTTT

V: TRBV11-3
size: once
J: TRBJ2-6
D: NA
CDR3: CASSTGRFNNSGANVLTF
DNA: TGTGCCAGCAGCACAGGGAGATTTAACAACTCTGGGGCCAACGTCCTGACTTTC

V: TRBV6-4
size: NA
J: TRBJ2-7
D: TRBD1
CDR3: CASSVKGPPAGGIF
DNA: TGTGCCAGCAGTGTCAAGGGCCCCCCCGCAGGGGGCATCTTC